This TCR beta chain is from a study of cytomegalovirus exposure and HLA in healthy donors. Across the whole study: The early release's HLA-typed donors yielded 80 million to 95 million unique TCRs. In terms of ancestry, the Caucasian-associated cluster contained about 81% of the roughly 400 genotyped donors. Study outcomes and limitations: About 87% or about 30% of the time was how often most TCR beta V segments were productive, according to an earlier analysis.

The PCR was carried out with 60 Vbeta primers and 13 Jbeta primers. Assay: immunoSEQ multiplex PCR; the TCRdb copy retains only in-frame clones and omits some. The sample contains 90,000 to 130,000 clones, around 70% of which appear only once. In regard to this clone: Its specificity is unknown.

V was pared by 0 bases and J by 5 bases, with 5 bases of the junction left unmatched. Germline lookup yields CDR1 SGDLS and CDR2 YYNGEE. This CDR3 comprises 15 residues. The V gene is TRBV9, the J gene TRBJ2-1; 7 bases match TRBD2. The sample consisted of PBMCs. The origin of this receptor is a man aged 25 to 40 in good health and CMV-seropositive. This chain's CDR3 is CASSVVGRGDNEQFF. The CDR3 bases are TGTGCCAGCAGCGTAGTCGGTCGGGGGGACAATGAGCAGTTCTTC.